Listed below are T cell receptor beta chains from one sample, sequenced in a study of T-cell memory formation after mild COVID-19. TCRdb recomputed calls from the 5' RACE reads with MiXCR, one row per CDR3 protein. The table includes 350,000 to 550,000 distinct CDR3 sequences, more than 15% detected once. The sequenced material came from PBMCs or a T cell subset sorted from them (not recorded which). These receptor sequences come from a man younger than 35 who had mild COVID-19 (a few samples of this study predate the infection). Cell type and time point are not known. Both conserved end residues are part of each CDR3. D genes are given only for firm matches. The size field is filled for only some rows; it gives once, few, many or a size class.

abundance: NA; j_gene: TRBJ2-7; v_gene: TRBV10-3; len: 12; d_gene: NA; CDR3aa: CAISGTDYEQYF; CDR3nt: TGTGCCATCAGTGGTACAGACTACGAGCAGTACTTC
abundance: NA; j_gene: TRBJ2-1; v_gene: TRBV5-1; len: 14; d_gene: TRBD1; CDR3aa: CASSSRDRGNEQFF; CDR3nt: TGCGCCAGCAGCTCGCGGGACAGGGGAAATGAGCAGTTCTTC
abundance: few; j_gene: TRBJ1-1; v_gene: TRBV7-2; len: 18; d_gene: NA; CDR3aa: CASSLVLGARRGNTEAFF; CDR3nt: TGTGCCAGCAGCTTAGTCCTCGGCGCCCGGAGGGGGAACACTGAAGCTTTCTTT
abundance: few; j_gene: TRBJ2-5; v_gene: TRBV4-1; len: 15; d_gene: TRBD1; CDR3aa: CASSHPGQGIETQYF; CDR3nt: TGCGCCAGCAGCCACCCGGGACAGGGGATCGAGACCCAGTACTTC
abundance: few; j_gene: TRBJ2-1; v_gene: TRBV12-3/TRBV12-4; len: 14; d_gene: NA; CDR3aa: CASSVSIYYNEQFF; CDR3nt: TGTGCCAGCAGCGTCTCGATATACTACAATGAGCAGTTCTTC
abundance: many; j_gene: TRBJ2-2; v_gene: TRBV5-6; len: 14; d_gene: TRBD2; CDR3aa: CASSRAGGTGELFF; CDR3nt: TGTGCCAGCAGCCGAGCGGGGGGGACCGGGGAGCTGTTTTTT
abundance: few; j_gene: TRBJ2-1; v_gene: TRBV4-1; len: 15; d_gene: NA; CDR3aa: CASSQRRGELIEQFF; CDR3nt: TGCGCCAGCAGCCAACGGCGGGGCGAGCTCATTGAGCAGTTCTTC
abundance: many; j_gene: TRBJ1-4; v_gene: TRBV4-1; len: 13; d_gene: TRBD1; CDR3aa: CASSRDWTGWRTF; CDR3nt: TGCGCCAGCAGCCGGGATTGGACAGGGTGGAGGACTTTT
abundance: NA; j_gene: TRBJ1-5; v_gene: TRBV7-2; len: 12; d_gene: NA; CDR3aa: CASSSPYQPRHF; CDR3nt: TGTGCCAGCAGCTCCCCATATCAGCCCCGGCATTTT
abundance: few; j_gene: TRBJ1-1; v_gene: TRBV7-2; len: 13; d_gene: NA; CDR3aa: CASSMQGYTEAFF; CDR3nt: TGTGCCAGCAGCATGCAGGGGTACACTGAAGCTTTCTTT
abundance: NA; j_gene: TRBJ1-2; v_gene: TRBV20-1; len: 12; d_gene: NA; CDR3aa: CSASGGPGGYTF; CDR3nt: TGCAGTGCTAGCGGGGGTCCGGGAGGCTACACCTTC
abundance: NA; j_gene: TRBJ2-6; v_gene: TRBV19; len: 15; d_gene: NA; CDR3aa: CASSTRDSGANVLTF; CDR3nt: TGTGCCAGTAGTACCAGGGACTCTGGGGCCAACGTCCTGACTTTC
abundance: few; j_gene: TRBJ2-2; v_gene: TRBV5-1; len: 15; d_gene: TRBD1; CDR3aa: CASSPGQGKNGELFF; CDR3nt: TGCGCCAGCAGCCCGGGACAGGGGAAAAACGGGGAGCTGTTTTTT
abundance: few; j_gene: TRBJ1-3; v_gene: TRBV12-3/TRBV12-4; len: 13; d_gene: TRBD1; CDR3aa: CASSTGRRNTIYF; CDR3nt: TGTGCCAGCTCGACAGGGCGAAGAAACACCATATATTTT
abundance: few; j_gene: TRBJ2-1; v_gene: TRBV18; len: 11; d_gene: TRBD1; CDR3aa: CASSQGEEQFF; CDR3nt: TGTGCCAGCTCCCAGGGGGAAGAGCAGTTCTTC
abundance: few; j_gene: TRBJ2-2; v_gene: TRBV5-1; len: 15; d_gene: NA; CDR3aa: CASSLAEADTGELFF; CDR3nt: TGCGCCAGCAGCTTGGCAGAGGCCGACACCGGGGAGCTGTTTTTT
abundance: NA; j_gene: TRBJ2-6; v_gene: TRBV9; len: 18; d_gene: TRBD1; CDR3aa: CASSVTGGAASGANVLTF; CDR3nt: TGTGCCAGCAGCGTTACAGGGGGCGCAGCGTCTGGGGCCAACGTCCTGACTTTC
abundance: few; j_gene: TRBJ2-3; v_gene: TRBV7-2; len: 15; d_gene: NA; CDR3aa: CASSLQGHSTDTQYF; CDR3nt: TGTGCCAGCAGCTTACAGGGGCACAGCACAGATACGCAGTATTTT
abundance: NA; j_gene: TRBJ1-2; v_gene: TRBV12-3/TRBV12-4; len: 13; d_gene: NA; CDR3aa: CASSLWTAYGYTF; CDR3nt: TGTGCCAGCAGTTTATGGACAGCCTATGGCTACACCTTC
abundance: NA; j_gene: TRBJ2-1; v_gene: TRBV20-1; len: 14; d_gene: TRBD1; CDR3aa: CSARRQGATGEQFF; CDR3nt: TGCAGTGCTAGACGACAGGGGGCTACCGGTGAGCAGTTCTTC
abundance: few; j_gene: TRBJ2-1; v_gene: TRBV24-1; len: 16; d_gene: TRBD1; CDR3aa: CATSDSRTGAANEQFF; CDR3nt: TGTGCCACCAGTGACTCTCGGACAGGGGCGGCCAATGAGCAGTTCTTC
abundance: NA; j_gene: TRBJ2-3; v_gene: TRBV6-2/TRBV6-3; len: 15; d_gene: NA; CDR3aa: CASSFHWENTDTQYF; CDR3nt: TGTGCCAGCAGTTTTCATTGGGAGAACACAGATACGCAGTATTTT
abundance: few; j_gene: TRBJ2-6; v_gene: TRBV5-1; len: 15; d_gene: NA; CDR3aa: CASSGIGNRANVLTF; CDR3nt: TGCGCCAGCAGCGGAATTGGTAATCGGGCCAACGTCCTGACTTTC
abundance: NA; j_gene: TRBJ1-1; v_gene: TRBV11-2; len: 14; d_gene: NA; CDR3aa: CASANVREDTEAFF; CDR3nt: TGTGCCAGCGCGAACGTGCGGGAAGACACTGAAGCTTTCTTT
abundance: NA; j_gene: TRBJ1-1; v_gene: TRBV4-3; len: 15; d_gene: TRBD1; CDR3aa: CASSQTDRGQNEAFF; CDR3nt: TGCGCCAGCAGCCAAACGGACAGGGGGCAAAATGAAGCTTTCTTT
abundance: NA; j_gene: TRBJ1-6; v_gene: TRBV27; len: 8; d_gene: NA; CDR3aa: CASPTLHF; CDR3nt: TGTGCCAGCCCCACCCTCCACTTT
abundance: NA; j_gene: TRBJ1-5; v_gene: TRBV7-2; len: 14; d_gene: NA; CDR3aa: CASSLGRNNQPQHF; CDR3nt: TGTGCCAGCAGCCTCGGGAGGAACAATCAGCCCCAGCATTTT
abundance: few; j_gene: TRBJ2-1; v_gene: TRBV7-6; len: 17; d_gene: NA; CDR3aa: CASSLAGSVGFHNEQFF; CDR3nt: TGTGCCAGCAGCTTAGCTGGTTCGGTGGGATTCCACAATGAGCAGTTCTTC
abundance: NA; j_gene: TRBJ2-5; v_gene: TRBV15; len: 14; d_gene: NA; CDR3aa: CATSRPGDRETQYF; CDR3nt: TGTGCCACCAGCAGACCAGGGGATCGAGAGACCCAGTACTTC
abundance: NA; j_gene: TRBJ2-7; v_gene: TRBV5-1; len: 15; d_gene: TRBD1; CDR3aa: CASSLVTGDHNEQYF; CDR3nt: TGCGCCAGCAGCTTGGTTACAGGGGATCACAACGAGCAGTACTTC
abundance: NA; j_gene: TRBJ2-3; v_gene: TRBV15; len: 16; d_gene: NA; CDR3aa: CATSLIGLGVPDTQYF; CDR3nt: TGTGCCACCAGCCTTATAGGGCTAGGGGTTCCAGATACGCAGTATTTT
abundance: NA; j_gene: TRBJ1-2; v_gene: TRBV29-1; len: 14; d_gene: TRBD1; CDR3aa: CSVQPDRARGGYTF; CDR3nt: TGCAGCGTCCAGCCTGACAGGGCGAGGGGTGGCTACACCTTC
abundance: few; j_gene: TRBJ1-1; v_gene: TRBV4-1; len: 16; d_gene: NA; CDR3aa: CASRHTPGHVNTEAFF; CDR3nt: TGCGCCAGCAGACACACTCCGGGACACGTGAACACTGAAGCTTTCTTT
abundance: few; j_gene: TRBJ1-4; v_gene: TRBV5-5; len: 14; d_gene: NA; CDR3aa: CASSPGGYNEKLFF; CDR3nt: TGTGCCAGCAGCCCTGGGGGGTATAATGAAAAACTGTTTTTT
abundance: few; j_gene: TRBJ1-2; v_gene: TRBV28; len: 13; d_gene: NA; CDR3aa: CASSADPRLGYTF; CDR3nt: TGTGCCAGCAGTGCGGACCCCCGGCTGGGCTACACCTTC
abundance: few; j_gene: TRBJ2-2; v_gene: TRBV10-3; len: 15; d_gene: NA; CDR3aa: CAISELVGFTGELFF; CDR3nt: TGTGCCATCAGTGAACTAGTTGGATTCACCGGGGAGCTGTTTTTT
abundance: few; j_gene: TRBJ2-5; v_gene: TRBV12-3/TRBV12-4; len: 13; d_gene: NA; CDR3aa: CASSFTVQETQYF; CDR3nt: TGTGCCAGCAGTTTTACGGTTCAAGAGACCCAGTACTTC
abundance: NA; j_gene: TRBJ1-1; v_gene: TRBV7-2; len: 15; d_gene: NA; CDR3aa: CASKSRTARRTEAFF; CDR3nt: TGTGCCAGCAAATCTAGGACAGCCCGGAGGACTGAAGCTTTCTTT
abundance: many; j_gene: TRBJ1-1; v_gene: TRBV20-1; len: 13; d_gene: NA; CDR3aa: CSARDRGEGKAFF; CDR3nt: TGCAGTGCTAGAGATAGGGGCGAGGGCAAGGCTTTCTTT
abundance: few; j_gene: TRBJ1-1; v_gene: TRBV12-3/TRBV12-4; len: 12; d_gene: NA; CDR3aa: CASSLAVDVAFF; CDR3nt: TGTGCCAGCAGTTTAGCCGTCGATGTAGCTTTCTTT
abundance: NA; j_gene: TRBJ2-1; v_gene: TRBV6-5; len: 14; d_gene: NA; CDR3aa: CASSYSYGDNEQFF; CDR3nt: TGTGCCAGCAGTTACTCGTATGGAGACAATGAGCAGTTCTTC
abundance: NA; j_gene: TRBJ1-2; v_gene: TRBV7-2; len: 16; d_gene: NA; CDR3aa: CASSLGGVRPGHGYTF; CDR3nt: TGTGCCAGCAGCTTAGGGGGCGTCAGGCCAGGTCATGGCTACACCTTC